Listed here are 20 T cell receptor beta chains from one sample, sequenced in a study of PD-1 blockade in classical Hodgkin lymphoma (dated by TCRdb to 2018 to 2021). Read against the paper, the sample's time point label means: cycle 1 day 1 (C1D1), immediately before nivolumab initiation. Every trial patient had relapsed following autologous stem cell transplantation, and prior brentuximab vedotin exposure was what differed among cohorts A, B and C. Libraries were constructed by the immunoSEQ multiplex PCR assay. TCRdb carries this immuneACCESS record with in-frame sequences only. Its versions omit some clonotypes, under half of them owing to an unresolved V gene in the studies checked, with the rest unexplained. The sample table contains about 75,000 clones; only one count was recorded for about 92% of them. Jointly, the top ten make up approximately 8.2% of the sample. The sample consisted of peripheral blood mononuclear cells (PBMCs), taken at baseline. These TCRs come from a human donor with classical Hodgkin lymphoma.

The chain employs TRBV7-8 and TRBJ2-7, with 7 bases aligning to TRBD2. V shed 1 base, J shed 2 bases, and the junction held 5 bases outside the gene matches. This CDR3 has 15 amino acids. Germline V CDR1 and CDR2: SGHVS, FQNEAQ. The CDR3 here is CASSLGGRGAYEQYF. CDR3 coding DNA: TGTGCCAGCAGCTTAGGCGGGAGAGGCGCCTACGAGCAGTACTTC.

This chain connects TRBV15 to TRBJ2-3; D remains ambiguous. CDR3 length: 14 residues. Trimming took off 0 bases at V and 2 bases at J, with 6 bases between the two ends. Germline V CDR1 and CDR2: LNHNV, YYDKDF (reference sequence). Written as DNA, the CDR3 is TGTGCCACCAGCAGAGATGACAACACAGATACGCAGTATTTT. It yields the protein CATSRDDNTDTQYF.

The genes are TRBV28 and TRBJ2-1, with D perhaps TRBD1 (7 bases). CDR3 length: 13 amino acids. The germline V and J ends were trimmed by 3 bases and 8 bases, with 11 bases remaining between them. CDR1 is MDHEN, CDR2 SYDVKM, per germline. CDR3 in amino acids: CASSLGRGDEQFF. The CDR3 region has the DNA TGTGCCAGCAGTTTGGGCAGGGGGGATGAGCAGTTCTTC.

The chain carries TRBV30 and TRBJ2-5; 10 bases are a match to TRBD2. V dropped 4 bases and J dropped 4; count of bases not matched to a gene: 9. From germline, CDR1 is GTSNPN and CDR2 SVGIG (reference sequence). The CDR3 loop spans 15 amino acids. The CDR3 bases are TGTGCCTGGACCCGGGATCCTAGCGGGAGAGAGACCCAGTACTTC. Amino acid sequence: CAWTRDPSGRETQYF.

V usage is TRBV7-9 and J usage is TRBJ2-6; perhaps TRBD1 as D (6 bases). Looked up from germline, CDR1 is SEHNR and CDR2 is FQNEAQ (reference sequence). Trimming removed 1 base from V and 0 bases from J, with 13 bases in between. The CDR3 is 18 residues long. CDR3 DNA: TGTGCCAGCAGCTTAGTGCGACAGGCGGTCTCTGGGGCCAACGTCCTGACTTTC. Protein sequence: CASSLVRQAVSGANVLTF.

This clone was counted once. V is TRBV27 and J is TRBJ2-1; D not resolved. Trimming removed 5 bases from V and 6 bases from J, with 11 bases in between. The germline V gene encodes CDR1 MNHEY and CDR2 SMNVEV (reference sequence). The CDR3 loop spans 13 amino acids. The CDR3, as DNA: TGTGCCAGCAGTGAAGGGCGCCTCAATGAGCAGTTCTTC. It encodes CASSEGRLNEQFF.

The chain employs TRBV9 and TRBJ2-1, with a possible D match to TRBD2 (5 bases). V lost 3 bases to trimming and J lost 9 bases, with 13 bases between them. The CDR3 is 13 residues long. Germline V CDR1 and CDR2: SGDLS, YYNGEE. This CDR3 reads CASSAGVGIEQFF. The DNA of the CDR3 is TGTGCCAGCAGCGCCGGGGTAGGGATTGAGCAGTTCTTC.

The rearrangement links TRBV28 to TRBJ1-4; D possibly corresponds to TRBD1 (6 bases). Germline CDR1 reads MDHEN; CDR2 reads SYDVKM. The CDR3 length is 20 residues. Trimming shortened V by 1 base and J by 0 bases, and 21 bases separated the two germline ends. This CDR3 is CASSLSDRQVLHSTNEKLFF. The DNA of the CDR3 is TGTGCCAGCAGTTTATCCGACCGACAGGTCCTTCACTCAACTAATGAAAAACTGTTTTTT.

This chain connects TRBV21-1 to TRBJ1-1. TRBV21-1 is listed as a pseudogene. This CDR3 has 15 amino acids. The DNA of the CDR3 is TGTGCCAGCAGCAAAGAGGGACGGAAGAACACTGAAGCTTTCTTT. This encodes CASSKEGRKNTEAFF.

The count of this clone is one. The V gene is TRBV6-5, the J gene TRBJ2-7; possibly TRBD1 for D (6 bases). The CDR3 covers 11 residues. Germline-derived CDR1 and CDR2 are MNHEY and SVGAGI. Trimming cost V 11 bases and J 6 bases, with 14 bases left between them. CDR3 sequence (DNA): TGTGCCGTCTACACAGGGTCCGAGCAGTACTTC. Amino acid sequence: CAVYTGSEQYF.

This clone came up once. The chain has TRBV7-9 and TRBJ2-7, with a possible D match to TRBD1 (5 bases). Trimming took off 1 base at V and 5 bases at J, with 12 bases between the two ends. The CDR3 loop spans 14 amino acids. CDR1 and CDR2 (germline): SEHNR, FQNEAQ (reference sequence). DNA of the CDR3: TGTGCCAGCAGCTTAGGTAACAGGTACGACGAGCAGTACTTC. This codes for CASSLGNRYDEQYF.

The chain is built from TRBV25-1 and TRBJ2-2; D ambiguous. Germline loops: CDR1 MGHDK, CDR2 SYGVNS. This CDR3 spans 16 amino acids. V was cut by 1 base and J by 7 bases, with 16 bases left in between. In DNA, the CDR3 is TGTGCCAGCAGTGAATCAGGACGTCTCCCTGTCGGGGAGCTGTTTTTT. This gives the protein CASSESGRLPVGELFF.

This clone was found once. The CDR3 is CASSYTPGPNTGELFF. CDR3 in DNA: TGTGCCAGCAGTTACACCCCAGGGCCGAACACCGGGGAGCTGTTTTTT. The J gene is TRBJ2-2, the V gene TRBV6-5, with D perhaps matching TRBD1 (5 bases). This CDR3 is 16 amino acids long. CDR1 and CDR2 from the germline V gene are MNHEY and SVGAGI. The V gene lost 2 bases and the J gene lost 0 bases, with 10 bases spanning the gap.

V usage is TRBV5-6 and J usage is TRBJ2-1; 7 positions match TRBD1. After removal of 4 bases from V and 4 bases from J, the junction contained 5 bases not matched to a gene. Per the germline V gene, CDR1 is SGHDT and CDR2 is YYEEEE. The CDR3 has 14 amino acids. The CDR3 protein is CASSPGQTYNEQFF. In DNA form, the CDR3 reads TGTGCCAGCAGCCCGGGACAGACATACAATGAGCAGTTCTTC.

V gene TRBV5-1 combines with J gene TRBJ1-2; TRBD1 aligns across 8 bases. The V gene end was trimmed by 4 bases and the J gene end by 1 base; junction bases not matched to a gene: 12. This CDR3 is 17 amino acids long. Germline values: CDR1 SGHRS, CDR2 YFSETQ. The CDR3 spells CASSGGTGDSINYGYTF. The CDR3 DNA sequence: TGCGCCAGCAGCGGAGGGACAGGAGATTCCATTAACTATGGCTACACCTTC.

The CDR3, as DNA: TGCAGCGTTGGGCAGGGAGTGAAGAGCGAGCAGTACTTC. This gives the protein CSVGQGVKSEQYF. The chain links TRBV29-1 to TRBJ2-7; D may be TRBD1 or TRBD2 (5 bases each). The germline V gene has CDR1 SQVTM and CDR2 ANQGSEA. The V gene lost 4 bases and the J gene lost 6 bases, with 16 bases spanning the gap. The CDR3 consists of 13 residues.

This clone was detected only once. CDR3 DNA: TGCGCCAGCAGCCAAGAGAGCAGGGCGGGGGAGCAGTACTTC. Amino acids: CASSQESRAGEQYF. This sequence joins TRBV4-1 and TRBJ2-7, with D perhaps TRBD2 (6 bases). Germline assignment: CDR1 MGHRA and CDR2 YSYEKL. Trimming cost V 0 bases and J 7 bases, with 13 bases left between them. There are 14 residues in the CDR3.

The V gene is TRBV5-1, the J gene TRBJ2-7; D gene unclear. The CDR3 loop spans 14 amino acids. The V end was cut by 1 base, the J end by 2 bases, with 10 bases between. Germline CDR1 SGHRS, CDR2 YFSETQ. The CDR3 region is CASSLWVGTYEQYF. CDR3 coding DNA: TGCGCCAGCAGCTTGTGGGTCGGTACCTACGAGCAGTACTTC.

This chain joins TRBV5-1 and TRBJ2-5; either TRBD1 or TRBD2 may fit D (5 bases each). Between the trimmed V and J ends, which lost 2 bases and 5 bases, there was a span of 7 bases. There are 12 residues in the CDR3. The germline gives CDR1 SGHRS, CDR2 YFSETQ. In nucleotides, the CDR3 is TGCGCCAGCAGCTTCTGGGGGGAGACCCAGTACTTC. Translating it yields CASSFWGETQYF.

V gene TRBV9 combines with J gene TRBJ1-1; 7 positions agree with TRBD1. The CDR3 has 15 amino acids. The V gene's germline CDR1 is SGDLS and CDR2 YYNGEE. The ends lost 3 bases at V and 6 bases at J; junction bases unmatched: 11. CDR3 region: CASSGIRTGVSEAFF. DNA of the CDR3: TGTGCCAGCAGCGGAATTAGGACAGGCGTCTCTGAAGCTTTCTTT.